The rows below give T cell receptor beta chains drawn from one sample of a study of blood T cells in healthy people across ages. TCRdb redid the calling of the 5' RACE reads with MiXCR, one entry per CDR3 protein. The sample includes 700,000 to 1,000,000 distinct CDR3 sequences, under 45% of them seen just once. The sequencing sample was made of blood. The receptors were sampled from a man aged 60 to 69 in good health. CDR3s include the opening cysteine and the closing phenylalanine or tryptophan. The D gene is left open where the match is weak. A row's size may be missing; if present it is once, few, many or a size class.

>TRBV2|TRBJ2-7|many|TRBD2
TGTGCCAGCGCCCGTCTGCGGGGGGGTTACGAGCAGTACTTC
CASARLRGGYEQYF
>TRBV3-1|TRBJ2-4|few|TRBD1
TGTGCCAGCAGGGACAGGGTATTGAACATTCAGTACTTC
CASRDRVLNIQYF
>TRBV20-1|TRBJ1-5|.|TRBD1
TGCAGTGCTAGAGATCGGGGCCCGGGACAGCATAGCAATCAGCCCCAGCATTTT
CSARDRGPGQHSNQPQHF
>TRBV5-8|TRBJ2-1|.|TRBD1
TGTGCCAGCAGCTTGGCACAGGGGCCCAATGAGCAGTTCTTC
CASSLAQGPNEQFF
>TRBV3-1|TRBJ2-3|few|TRBD1
TGTGCCAGCAACAGATTCGGACAGGGGGCTAGCACAGATACGCAGTATTTT
CASNRFGQGASTDTQYF
>TRBV20-1|TRBJ1-6|.|.
TGCAGTGCTGGACGGACGGAATCACCCCTCCACTTT
CSAGRTESPLHF
>TRBV5-1|TRBJ2-1|.|TRBD2
TGCGCCAGCAGCCCGAGAGTCGGGGGGGAATACAATGAGCAGTTCTTC
CASSPRVGGEYNEQFF
>TRBV20-1|TRBJ2-1|.|TRBD2
TGCAGCGCCACGGGGGGGGCGTACAATGAGCAGTTCTTC
CSATGGAYNEQFF
>TRBV20-1|TRBJ2-7|many|.
TGCAGTGCTACCCGGGATTACGAGCAGTACTTC
CSATRDYEQYF
>TRBV6-1|TRBJ2-5|many|TRBD2
TGTGCCACCTTAGGGGACTATCACGAGACCCAGTACTTC
CATLGDYHETQYF
>TRBV6-2/TRBV6-3|TRBJ1-1|.|TRBD1
TGTGCCAGCAGGACACAGGGGAGATTTACTGAAGCTTTCTTT
CASRTQGRFTEAFF
>TRBV9|TRBJ2-1|.|TRBD2
TGTGCCAGCAGCGGGAGCGGGGGGGAATTCGATGAGCAGTTCTTC
CASSGSGGEFDEQFF
>TRBV7-6|TRBJ2-3|.|TRBD2
TGTGCCAGCAGCTTCCGGAGCGGGGGGCCCAGCACAGATACGCAGTATTTT
CASSFRSGGPSTDTQYF
>TRBV6-6|TRBJ1-2|.|.
TGTGCCAGCAGTCCAGACCTAGGCTACACCTTC
CASSPDLGYTF
>TRBV12-3/TRBV12-4|TRBJ2-4|few|TRBD2
TGTGCCAGCAGCCGGGGACTAGTCAAAAACATTCAGTACTTC
CASSRGLVKNIQYF
>TRBV20-1|TRBJ1-6|few|.
TGCAGTGCTAGTTCAAGGGTGGGTTCACCCCTCCACTTT
CSASSRVGSPLHF
>TRBV29-1|TRBJ2-3|few|.
TGCAGCGTTCTGGTCCACAGCACAGATACGCAGTATTTT
CSVLVHSTDTQYF
>TRBV20-1|TRBJ2-5|.|TRBD2
TGCAGTGCTGCGCTCAGCGGGGTGCAGTACTTC
CSAALSGVQYF
>TRBV29-1|TRBJ2-7|few|TRBD1
TGCAGCGTCCCCGCGAGGGGACAGGGGGCCTACGAGCAGTACTTC
CSVPARGQGAYEQYF
>TRBV4-3|TRBJ2-7|.|.
TGCGCCAGCAGCCAAGAGGACGGTAACACCGGGGAGTTGGGCGAGCAGTACTTC
CASSQEDGNTGELGEQYF
>TRBV13|TRBJ2-7|.|TRBD1
TGTGCCAGCAGCTTAGCCACTAACAGGGGGGACGAGCAGTACTTC
CASSLATNRGDEQYF
>TRBV6-2/TRBV6-3|TRBJ1-6|.|.
TGTGCCAGCAGTTTGTCAGGGAGCTATTATAATTCACCCCTCCACTTT
CASSLSGSYYNSPLHF
>TRBV7-8|TRBJ2-7|.|.
TGTGCCAGCAGCTTTTTCGGGGGCGACTACGAGCAGTACTTC
CASSFFGGDYEQYF
>TRBV20-1|TRBJ2-1|.|.
TGCAGTGCTAGAGAGTCAGGGGGGCCCTACAATGAGCAGTTCTTC
CSARESGGPYNEQFF
>TRBV5-6|TRBJ2-7|.|.
TGTGCCAGCAGCACAGGGTGGGGGCTTTACGAGCAGTACTTC
CASSTGWGLYEQYF
>TRBV18|TRBJ1-5|few|TRBD1
TGTGCCAGCTCACCGCCGGGACAGGGGGGGAATCAGCCCCAGCATTTT
CASSPPGQGGNQPQHF
>TRBV2|TRBJ2-1|.|.
TGTGCCAGCAGTGAACTCGGCTACTCCCGCGATGAGCAGTTCTTC
CASSELGYSRDEQFF
>TRBV15|TRBJ2-7|.|.
TGTGCCACCAGCAGAGTCAGGCTCTCCTACGAGCAGTACTTC
CATSRVRLSYEQYF
>TRBV9|TRBJ2-1|few|.
TGTGCCAGCACCAGGGGGGGGACAGACTCCTACAATGAGCAGTTCTTC
CASTRGGTDSYNEQFF
>TRBV20-1|TRBJ1-1|.|.
TGCAGTGCTAGAGCCACTCCGGACCCGGCCACTTTCTTT
CSARATPDPATFF
>TRBV12-3/TRBV12-4|TRBJ1-6|.|TRBD1
TGTGCCAGCAGTCAGGACAGGGGATATTCACCCCTCCACTTT
CASSQDRGYSPLHF
>TRBV20-1|TRBJ2-5|.|.
TGCAGTGCTAGGCCCTCTGGAGGGGGCACGTACTTC
CSARPSGGGTYF
>TRBV6-2/TRBV6-3|TRBJ2-3|few|.
TGTGCCAGTTACCCAGCTGCGGTTAGCACAGATACGCAGTATTTT
CASYPAAVSTDTQYF
>TRBV20-1|TRBJ2-7|few|.
TGCAGTGCTAGAGATTGGCGGACGAGCTCCTACGAGCAGTACTTC
CSARDWRTSSYEQYF
>TRBV24-1|TRBJ2-3|.|.
TGTGCCACCAGTGACCCGACTGGGAGACAGGATACGCAGTATTTT
CATSDPTGRQDTQYF
>TRBV11-3|TRBJ2-7|few|.
TGTGCCAGCAAGGGGGGCCCCTACGAGCAGTACTTC
CASKGGPYEQYF
>TRBV6-2/TRBV6-3|TRBJ2-3|.|.
TGTGCCAGCAGTTATCCGTTGCAGGGGATCACAGATACGCAGTATTTT
CASSYPLQGITDTQYF
>TRBV5-5|TRBJ1-5|.|TRBD1
TGTGCCAGCAGCTTGGCGGGCGGGACAGGTGTACAGCCCCAGCATTTT
CASSLAGGTGVQPQHF
>TRBV7-3|TRBJ2-1|few|.
TGTGCCAGCAGCTCCCAAATGGGCAATGAGCAGTTCTTC
CASSSQMGNEQFF
>TRBV6-1|TRBJ2-7|.|TRBD2
TGTGCCAGCAGTGAAGCTCGCGGGGGGGCCTTCTACGAGCAGTACTTC
CASSEARGGAFYEQYF
>TRBV2|TRBJ1-2|few|.
TGTGCCAGCAGTGATAATAGGCAGGGAGTCCTCCTTTGGTATGGCTACACCTTC
CASSDNRQGVLLWYGYTF
>TRBV20-1|TRBJ2-3|.|TRBD2
TGCAGTGCTAGCCCGGGACTAGCGAGGTCAGGAGATACGCAGTATTTT
CSASPGLARSGDTQYF
>TRBV7-2|TRBJ2-5|many|.
TGTGCCAGCAGCTTAGTTGCCCAAAAGGAGACCCAGTACTTC
CASSLVAQKETQYF
>TRBV4-1|TRBJ2-1|many|.
TGCGCCAGCAGCCAAGATGTCGGGTATGAGCAGTTCTTC
CASSQDVGYEQFF
>TRBV7-2|TRBJ2-3|.|.
TGTGCCAGCAGCTCCCTAACCCTCCGCACAGATACGCAGTATTTT
CASSSLTLRTDTQYF
>TRBV5-4|TRBJ2-1|few|TRBD2
TGTGCCAGCAGCCCGGGAAGTCCTAGCGGATCCTACAATGAGCAGTTCTTC
CASSPGSPSGSYNEQFF
>TRBV20-1|TRBJ2-1|.|.
TGCAGTGCTAGAGACGGGAGACAGGCTGAGCAGTTCTTC
CSARDGRQAEQFF
>TRBV20-1|TRBJ2-4|.|.
TGCAGTGGTAGCGGTCCAGGAAACATTCAGTACTTC
CSGSGPGNIQYF
>TRBV12-3/TRBV12-4|TRBJ1-4|.|.
TGTGCCAGCAGCCCTGTGACAACTAATGAAAAACTGTTTTTT
CASSPVTTNEKLFF
>TRBV12-3/TRBV12-4|TRBJ2-7|few|.
TGTGCCAGCAGTCCCCGGACTTACTCCAACTACGAGCAGTACTTC
CASSPRTYSNYEQYF
>TRBV5-5|TRBJ2-2|.|.
TGTGCCAGCAGCTTCTTGCGCTTTGTCACCGGGGAGCTGTTTTTT
CASSFLRFVTGELFF
>TRBV2|TRBJ2-1|once|TRBD2
TGTGCCAGCAGTGAAGGCGGGGGGACTACATGGACGAGTAATGAGCAGTTCTTC
CASSEGGGTTWTSNEQFF
>TRBV6-5|TRBJ1-2|.|.
TGTGCCAGCAGTTATGCCTCGGGTGGTGGCTACACCTTC
CASSYASGGGYTF